The clone carrying this T cell receptor (beta chain) was detected only a few times. The time point was: sample taken at primary tumor resection. Unsorted whole RNA samples from tumor, nontumor lung or frozen PBMC were sequenced. This sample stems from a study of spatial heterogeneity in lung cancer. In germline, CDR1 is MNHEY, CDR2 SVGAGI. This CDR3 is built from 12 residues. V lost 6 bases to trimming and J lost 3 bases, with 8 bases between them. TCRdb processed the 5' RACE reads anew with MiXCR; each CDR3 protein has one entry. The sample shows about 92,000 distinct CDR3 sequences, 12% of them seen only once.

The sample here was PBMCs, taken at surgery. This sequence originates from a male donor with early-stage non-small cell lung cancer. The rearrangement links TRBV6-5 to TRBJ1-2; perhaps TRBD1 as D (5 bases). The CDR3 coding sequence is TGTGCCAGCAGGCAGGGTGACTATGGCTACACCTTC. Its protein is CASRQGDYGYTF.